The following is a TCR beta chain sequence with its context. The cohort comprised adults aged about 18 to 90 years residing in some 24 US areas. Participants were placed into cohorts based on the clinical history they reported. In the authors' methods: It was from reference gene primer amplification that nucleated cell counts were estimated. The data were produced by immunoSEQ multiplex PCR, yet TCRdb's version contains in-frame clones alone and is incomplete. For V, J and clone size, that table is used; D and trimming come from the DNA. The table shows hundreds of thousands of clones, with more than 75% occurring only once. This record comes from a study of blood T cell repertoires in COVID-19. Whole-study context: Sites in the United States, Italy and Spain provided acute and convalescent COVID-19 samples.

This CDR3 comprises 14 residues. V was clipped by 10 bases and J by 0 bases; unmatched bases: 4. Germline V CDR1 and CDR2: MNHEY, SVGAGI. Material for sequencing was PBMCs or T cells enriched from blood (not recorded which). The rearrangement uses TRBV6-5 and TRBJ2-2, with 8 bases lining up with TRBD2. This TCR was sampled from a middle-aged woman with acute COVID-19. The CDR3 coding sequence is TGTGCCACAACTAGCGGTTCGAACACCGGGGAGCTGTTTTTT. Translating it yields CATTSGSNTGELFF.